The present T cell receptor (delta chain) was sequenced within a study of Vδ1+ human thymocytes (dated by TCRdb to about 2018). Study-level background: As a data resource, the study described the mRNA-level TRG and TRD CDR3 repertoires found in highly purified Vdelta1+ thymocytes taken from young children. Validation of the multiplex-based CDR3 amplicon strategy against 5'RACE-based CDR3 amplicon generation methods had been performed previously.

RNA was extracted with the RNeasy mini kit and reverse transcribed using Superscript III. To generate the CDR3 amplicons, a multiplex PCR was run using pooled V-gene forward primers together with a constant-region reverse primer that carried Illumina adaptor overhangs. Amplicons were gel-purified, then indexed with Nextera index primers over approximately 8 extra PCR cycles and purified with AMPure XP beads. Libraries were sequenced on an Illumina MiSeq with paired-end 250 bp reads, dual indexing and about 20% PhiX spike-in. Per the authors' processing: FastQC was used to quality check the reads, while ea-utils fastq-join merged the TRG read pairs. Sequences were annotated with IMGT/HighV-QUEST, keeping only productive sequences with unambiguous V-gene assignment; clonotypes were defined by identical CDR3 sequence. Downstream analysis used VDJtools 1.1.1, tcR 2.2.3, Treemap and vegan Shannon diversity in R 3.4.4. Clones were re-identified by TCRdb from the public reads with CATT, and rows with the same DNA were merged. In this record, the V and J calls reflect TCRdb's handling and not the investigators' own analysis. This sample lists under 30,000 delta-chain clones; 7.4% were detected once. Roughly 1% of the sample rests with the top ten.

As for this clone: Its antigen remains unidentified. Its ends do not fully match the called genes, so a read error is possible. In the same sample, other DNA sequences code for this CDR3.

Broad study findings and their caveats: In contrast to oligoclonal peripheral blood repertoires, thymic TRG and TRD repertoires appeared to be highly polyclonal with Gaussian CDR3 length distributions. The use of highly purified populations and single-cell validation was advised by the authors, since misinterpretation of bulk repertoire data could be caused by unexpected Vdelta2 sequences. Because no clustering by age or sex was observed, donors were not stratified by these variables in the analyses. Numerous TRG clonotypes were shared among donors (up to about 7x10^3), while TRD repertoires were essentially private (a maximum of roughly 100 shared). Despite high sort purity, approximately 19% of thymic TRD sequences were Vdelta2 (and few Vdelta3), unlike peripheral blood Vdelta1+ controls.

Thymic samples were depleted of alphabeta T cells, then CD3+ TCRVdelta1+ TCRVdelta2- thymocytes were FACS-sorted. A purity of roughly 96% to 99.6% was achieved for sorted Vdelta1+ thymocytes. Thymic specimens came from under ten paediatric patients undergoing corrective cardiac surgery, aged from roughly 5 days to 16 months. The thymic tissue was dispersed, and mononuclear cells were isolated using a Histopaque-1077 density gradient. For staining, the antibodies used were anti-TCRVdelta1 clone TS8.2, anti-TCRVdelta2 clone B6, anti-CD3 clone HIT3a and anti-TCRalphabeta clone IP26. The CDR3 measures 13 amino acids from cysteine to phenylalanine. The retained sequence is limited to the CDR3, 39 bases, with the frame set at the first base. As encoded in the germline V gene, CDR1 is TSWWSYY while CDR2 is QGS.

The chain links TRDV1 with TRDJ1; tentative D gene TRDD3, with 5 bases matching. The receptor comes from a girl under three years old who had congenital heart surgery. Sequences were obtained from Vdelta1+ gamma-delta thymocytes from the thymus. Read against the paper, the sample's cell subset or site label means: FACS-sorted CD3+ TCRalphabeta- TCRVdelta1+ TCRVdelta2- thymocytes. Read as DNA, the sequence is TGCGCTCTTGGGGAACGTAGAGGGGGTAAACTCATCTTT. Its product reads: CALGERRGGKLIF.